Each of the 2 T cell receptor beta chains below was sequenced from the same sample in a study of T cell repertoires in cytomegalovirus infection. The antigens of these receptors remain unknown. Each CDR3 protein is one row after TCRdb ran MiXCR on the reads. This sample has hundreds of thousands of distinct CDR3 sequences, with approximately 33% found just once. The starting material was cultured CD8+ T cells from PBMCs, obtained from culture after CMV antigen stimulation. These receptors originate from a human donor in good health (CMV status not recorded). Some clones in this sample may be carry-over from other donors' samples.

In its sample, this clonotype was seen a few times. The rearrangement joins TRBV12-3 or TRBV12-4 to TRBJ2-3; D gene uncertain. This CDR3 contains 14 residues. V was clipped by 1 base and J by 1 base, with 6 bases between them. The CDR3 DNA reads TGTGCCAGCAGTTTAGGAGCGCGCACAGATACGCAGTATTTT. Encoded protein: CASSLGARTDTQYF.

This clonotype was detected a few times. The chain is built from TRBV5-5 and TRBJ2-7, with TRBD2 matching 10 bases. CDR3 size: 17 residues. Trimming at V came to 0 bases and at J to 5 bases, leaving 11 bases not matched to a gene. CDR1 and CDR2 from the germline V gene are SGHKS and YYEKEE (reference sequence). Here the CDR3 reads CASSLELAGAGRHEQYF. In DNA, the CDR3 is TGTGCCAGCAGCTTGGAGCTAGCGGGGGCCGGGAGACACGAGCAGTACTTC.